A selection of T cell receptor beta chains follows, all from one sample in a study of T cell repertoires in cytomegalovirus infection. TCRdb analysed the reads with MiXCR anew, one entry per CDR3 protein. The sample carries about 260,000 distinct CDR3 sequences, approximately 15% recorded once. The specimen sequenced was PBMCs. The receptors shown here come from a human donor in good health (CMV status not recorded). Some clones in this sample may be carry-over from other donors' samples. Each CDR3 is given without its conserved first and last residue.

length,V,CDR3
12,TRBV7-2,ASSPVGGASEQY
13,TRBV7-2,ASSLRVMLTDTQY
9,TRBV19,ASSMGYEQY
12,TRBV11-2,ASSFSGGWNGYT
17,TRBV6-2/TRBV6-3,ASSYKAVTGHFGNQPQH
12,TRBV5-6,ASSWGGENTEAF
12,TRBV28,ASSLGYNTGGYT
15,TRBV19,ASSSSSGTGVSYEQY
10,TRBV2,ASSSPSGKEY
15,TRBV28,ASSPDVAWKSTDTQY
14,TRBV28,ASSFPAPGLRYEQY
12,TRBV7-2,ASSFQGGSTEAF
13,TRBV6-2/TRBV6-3,ASSYSQGTVDTQY
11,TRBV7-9,ASSGNSPYGYT
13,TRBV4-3,ASSQVTGGSETQY
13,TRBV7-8,ASSQRTGGADTQY
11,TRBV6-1,ASSEAGNSPLH
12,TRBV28,ASSPTGSTYEQY
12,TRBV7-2,ASSLAGRAYEQY
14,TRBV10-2,ASSGWPSGAKNIQY
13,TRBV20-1,SAPTTGAFNQPQH
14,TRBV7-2,ASSWSGGGGGYEQF
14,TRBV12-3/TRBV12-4,ASRPSSSGGYNEQF
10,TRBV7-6,ASSFLVNEQF
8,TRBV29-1,TTRQVEAF
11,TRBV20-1,SAPGQGITEAF
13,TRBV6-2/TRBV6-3,ASSWTGSSNQPQH
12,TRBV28,ASTSGTDFYEQY
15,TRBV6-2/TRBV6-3,ASSYSSVGYSNQPQH
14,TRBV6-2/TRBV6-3,ASSDRQVRDRYGYT
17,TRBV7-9,ASSPDRDRGFPTYNEQF
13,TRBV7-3,ASSSTGGTAYEQY
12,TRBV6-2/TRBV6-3,ASIDQGAAWEQY
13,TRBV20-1,SAGQGAVANTEAF
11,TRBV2,ASSVTNNQPQH
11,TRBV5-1,ASSPAGANVLT
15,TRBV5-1,ASSKGLAGARSYEQY
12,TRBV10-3,AISAGATDKTQY
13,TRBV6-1,ASRLSDVFNEKLF
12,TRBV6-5,ASNSGLSRDTQY
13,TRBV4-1,ASSQGVEADEKLF
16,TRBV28,ASSFPSGSIARAYEQY
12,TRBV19,ASSIEKGIQPQH
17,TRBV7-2,ASSLGGRAFPFSGNTIY
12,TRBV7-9,ASSSPGQQETQY
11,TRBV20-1,SARVGHLYEQY
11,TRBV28,ASSLAQGRGYT
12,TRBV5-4,ASSLDSRSAEQY
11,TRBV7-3,ASRAIGDTEAF
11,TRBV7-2,ASSLDRVQTQY
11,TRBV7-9,ASKGTVGNTIY
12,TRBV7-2,ASSAGAYPYEQY